Presented here are 21 T cell receptor beta chains from one specimen sequenced in a study of shared clonotypes between healthy human individuals. The table came from immunoSEQ multiplex PCR; TCRdb's copy has only in-frame clones and leaves some out. The profile covers over a million clones, with roughly 95% appearing a single time and approximately 1.1% taken by the ten largest. The sample consisted of naive CD4+ T cells sorted from blood. Subset indicated: CD45RA+ positively selected. Receptors were obtained from a man younger than 45 in good health.

The chain carries TRBV9 and TRBJ2-7, with 11 bases aligning to TRBD1. This CDR3 is built from 15 residues. Germline trimming cut 4 bases from V and 6 bases from J; bases unmatched to any gene: 9. Germline lookup yields CDR1 SGDLS and CDR2 YYNGEE. CDR3 sequence: CASSQIPGTGGEQYF. The CDR3 nucleotides are TGTGCCAGCAGCCAAATCCCCGGGACAGGGGGCGAGCAGTACTTC.

This clone was observed once. The V and J genes are TRBV18 and TRBJ2-2; D may be TRBD1 or TRBD2 (5 bases each). Germline V gives CDR1 KGHSH, CDR2 LQKENI. CDR3 length: 14 residues. Trimming shortened V by 10 bases and J by 3 bases, and 15 bases separated the two germline ends. The CDR3 sequence: CATSWGRDTGELFF. DNA of the CDR3: TGTGCCACCTCGTGGGGGAGAGACACCGGGGAGCTGTTTTTT.

The chain carries TRBV10-3 and TRBJ2-5, with TRBD1 identical over 10 bases. This CDR3 has 16 amino acids. Germline V gene sequence: CDR1 ENHRY, CDR2 SYGVKD. With 3 bases clipped from V and 2 bases from J, the junction kept 6 bases outside the gene matches. The CDR3 reads CAISDGGQGSQETQYF. The CDR3 DNA reads as TGTGCCATCAGTGATGGGGGACAGGGGAGTCAAGAGACCCAGTACTTC.

The chain carries TRBV7-2 and TRBJ2-3, with D perhaps TRBD2 (6 bases). Germline V lookup: CDR1 SGHTA, CDR2 FQGNSA. CDR3 length: 15 amino acids. V shed 6 bases and J shed 4 bases, with 17 bases lying between them. The CDR3 here is CASRIAASAPDTQYF. The CDR3 DNA reads TGTGCCAGCAGAATAGCGGCATCGGCCCCAGATACGCAGTATTTT. Filled out from reference TRBV7-2 and TRBJ2-3, the complete variable domain reads GAGVSQSPSNKVTEKGKDVELRCDPISGHTALYWYRQSLGQGLEFLIYFQGNSAPDKSGLPSDRFSAERTGGSVSTLTIQRTQQEDSAVYLCASRIAASAPDTQYFGPGTRLTVL.

The J gene is TRBJ1-5, the V gene TRBV2; D not resolved. The germline V and J ends were trimmed by 5 bases and 3 bases, with 11 bases remaining between them. CDR1 is SNHLY, CDR2 FYNNEI, per germline. This CDR3 spans 14 amino acids. The CDR3 sequence is CASSRDRTNQPQHF. The CDR3 DNA follows: TGTGCCAGCAGTAGAGACCGAACCAATCAGCCCCAGCATTTT.

The chain couples TRBV7-2 to TRBJ2-3; D is perhaps TRBD2 (6 bases). Trimming cost V 2 bases and J 8 bases, with 17 bases left between them. Germline V gene sequence: CDR1 SGHTA, CDR2 FQGNSA. The CDR3 runs 15 residues. CDR3 nucleotides: TGTGCCAGCAGCTTAACGCGGGGAAAGGGAGGTACGCAGTATTTT. The encoded protein is CASSLTRGKGGTQYF.

The V and J genes are TRBV5-1 and TRBJ2-3; D may be TRBD1 (5 bases). CDR1 and CDR2 from the germline V gene are SGHRS and YFSETQ. The CDR3 extends over 15 amino acids. V was cut by 0 bases and J by 1 base, with 9 bases left in between. The CDR3 region is CASSLETGGTDTQYF. Here the CDR3 DNA reads TGCGCCAGCAGCTTGGAAACAGGAGGCACAGATACGCAGTATTTT.

This clone was counted a few times. The genes are TRBV6-1 and TRBJ1-4; no definite D call. The CDR3 has 12 amino acids. Looked up from germline, CDR1 is MNHNS and CDR2 is SASEGT. V was cut by 8 bases and J by 8 bases, with 12 bases left in between. CDR3 coding DNA: TGTGCCAGCCGCGAACTCAGAGAAAAACTGTTTTTT. As protein: CASRELREKLFF.

The CDR3 loop is CATTLAGSFNEQFF. The CDR3 coding sequence is TGTGCCACCACGCTAGCGGGGTCTTTCAATGAGCAGTTCTTC. The chain combines TRBV6-1 with TRBJ2-1; 9 bases match TRBD2. Germline CDR1 MNHNS, CDR2 SASEGT. V lost 10 bases, J lost 6 bases, and 10 bases stayed unmatched. This CDR3 comprises 14 residues.

In the case of this clone: Within the sample, other DNA sequences also encode this same CDR3. The genes are TRBV5-1 and TRBJ2-3, with D hard to call. The germline CDR1 and CDR2 sequences are SGHRS and YFSETQ. This CDR3 comprises 15 residues. The ends were cut back, 0 bases at V and 0 bases at J, with 8 bases in the middle. CDR3 sequence reads: CASSLASASTDTQYF. The CDR3, as DNA: TGCGCCAGCAGCTTGGCCAGCGCGAGCACAGATACGCAGTATTTT. Complete variable domain (other parts from reference TRBV5-1 and TRBJ2-3): KAGVTQTPRYLIKTRGQQVTLSCSPISGHRSVSWYQQTPGQGLQFLFEYFSETQRNKGNFPGRFSGRQFSNSRSEMNVSTLELGDSALYLCASSLASASTDTQYFGPGTRLTVL.

The chain links TRBV6-5 to TRBJ1-2; D not resolved. The CDR3 contains 13 residues. Trimming pared 4 bases from V and 4 bases from J, leaving 10 bases between. The V gene's germline CDR1 is MNHEY and CDR2 SVGAGI. CDR3 residues: CASSLDGPYGYTF. DNA of the CDR3: TGTGCCAGCAGTTTGGATGGGCCCTATGGCTACACCTTC.

This chain connects TRBV5-8 to TRBJ1-5; D is uncertain. The CDR3 is 17 amino acids. Germline loops: CDR1 SGHTS, CDR2 YDEGEE. Trimming stripped 0 bases from V and 0 bases from J, with 13 bases between. The CDR3 region has the DNA TGTGCCAGCAGCTTGGCCCGAAGCCTGCATAGCAATCAGCCCCAGCATTTT. Translation gives CASSLARSLHSNQPQHF.

V gene TRBV5-1 combines with J gene TRBJ2-1; 12 nucleotides line up with TRBD2. The CDR3 consists of 17 residues. Trimming at V came to 1 base and at J to 8 bases, leaving 10 bases not matched to a gene. Germline CDR1 is SGHRS and CDR2 is YFSETQ. CDR3 sequence (DNA): TGCGCCAGCAGCTTGAAGTCTAGCGGGAGGGCTAGGTATGAGCAGTTCTTC. Its translation: CASSLKSSGRARYEQFF.

The CDR3 is CASSFRGQGDEQYF. The CDR3 DNA follows: TGCGCCAGCAGCTTTAGGGGACAGGGGGACGAGCAGTACTTC. The rearrangement links TRBV5-1 to TRBJ2-7, with 11 bases lining up with TRBD1. The ends lost 2 bases at V and 5 bases at J; junction bases unmatched: 3. Looked up from germline, CDR1 is SGHRS and CDR2 is YFSETQ. CDR3 size: 14 residues.

With regard to this clone: Other nucleotide sequences in the sample specify the same CDR3. This CDR3 reads CASSRTGSNQPQHF. The CDR3 nucleotides are TGTGCCAGCAGTCGGACAGGTAGCAATCAGCCCCAGCATTTT. The chain has TRBV7-9 and TRBJ1-5; 7 nucleotides agree with TRBD1. Germline V lookup: CDR1 SEHNR, CDR2 FQNEAQ (reference sequence). The V gene end was trimmed by 6 bases and the J gene end by 0 bases; junction bases not matched to a gene: 2. The length of the CDR3 is 14 residues.

The chain carries TRBV10-2 and TRBJ2-3; tentative D call: TRBD1 (5 bases). V lost 0 bases, J lost 4 bases, and 8 bases lay in between. The germline gives CDR1 WSHSY, CDR2 SAAADI. This CDR3 is built from 14 residues. The CDR3 spells CASSESTVADTQYF. The CDR3 nucleotides read TGCGCCAGCAGTGAGTCGACAGTCGCAGATACGCAGTATTTT.

This clone was seen just once. This chain links TRBV4-1 with TRBJ2-2, with TRBD2 identical over 12 bases. The CDR3 loop spans 19 amino acids. V was pared by 1 base and J by 4 bases, with 10 bases of the junction left unmatched. Germline V gives CDR1 MGHRA, CDR2 YSYEKL. The CDR3 DNA reads as TGCGCCAGCAGCCAAGCCCTACTCGGACTAGCGGGACGCACCGGGGAGCTGTTTTTT. As protein: CASSQALLGLAGRTGELFF.

The chain employs TRBV7-8 and TRBJ2-5; possible D gene TRBD2, 6 bases. Trimming cost V 3 bases and J 0 bases, with 8 bases left between them. The CDR3 extends over 14 amino acids. Germline V gives CDR1 SGHVS, CDR2 FQNEAQ. In DNA form, the CDR3 reads TGTGCCAGCAGCTTGGGGAGGTACCAAGAGACCCAGTACTTC. The encoded protein is CASSLGRYQETQYF.

The V call is TRBV5-1, the J call TRBJ2-1, with TRBD2 matching over 11 bases. The CDR3 consists of 16 residues. The J segment lost 9 bases and the V segment lost 2 bases, leaving 10 bases of the junction unmatched. Germline-derived CDR1 and CDR2 are SGHRS and YFSETQ. CDR3 DNA sequence: TGCGCCAGCAGCTTCTTAGCGGGAGGGACAGTTGGTGAGCAGTTCTTC. Translation gives CASSFLAGGTVGEQFF.

The V and J genes are TRBV18 and TRBJ2-3, with unresolved D. The V end lost 5 bases, the J end lost 1 base, and 7 bases lay between the germline ends. This CDR3 spans 13 amino acids. The germline V gene has CDR1 KGHSH and CDR2 LQKENI. The chain's CDR3 is CASSSSGTDTQYF. The CDR3 region has the DNA TGTGCCAGCTCAAGCTCAGGCACAGATACGCAGTATTTT.

The chain combines TRBV28 with TRBJ1-2; no definite D call. V was clipped by 3 bases and J by 7 bases, with 9 bases between them. CDR3 size: 12 residues. Germline CDR1 and CDR2: MDHEN and SYDVKM. The CDR3 reads CASSLAGFGYTF. CDR3 coding DNA: TGTGCCAGCAGTTTGGCGGGGTTTGGCTACACCTTC.